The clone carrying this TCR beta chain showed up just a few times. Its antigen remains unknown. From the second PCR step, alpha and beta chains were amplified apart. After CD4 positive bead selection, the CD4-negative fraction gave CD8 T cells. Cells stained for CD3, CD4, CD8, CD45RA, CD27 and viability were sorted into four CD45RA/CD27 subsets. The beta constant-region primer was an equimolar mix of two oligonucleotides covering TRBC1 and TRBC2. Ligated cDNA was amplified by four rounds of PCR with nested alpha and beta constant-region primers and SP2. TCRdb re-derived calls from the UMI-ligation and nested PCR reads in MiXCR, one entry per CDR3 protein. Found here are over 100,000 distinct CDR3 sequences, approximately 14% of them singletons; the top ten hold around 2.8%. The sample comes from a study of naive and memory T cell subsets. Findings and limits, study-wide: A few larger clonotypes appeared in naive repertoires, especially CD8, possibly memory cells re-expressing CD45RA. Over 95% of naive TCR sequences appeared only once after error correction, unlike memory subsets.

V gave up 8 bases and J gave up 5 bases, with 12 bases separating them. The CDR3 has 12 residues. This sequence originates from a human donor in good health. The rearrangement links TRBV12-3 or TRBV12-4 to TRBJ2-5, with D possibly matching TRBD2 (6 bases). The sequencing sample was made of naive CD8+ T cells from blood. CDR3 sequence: CASCTGAETQYF. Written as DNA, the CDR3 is TGTGCCAGCTGTACGGGAGCGGAGACCCAGTACTTC.